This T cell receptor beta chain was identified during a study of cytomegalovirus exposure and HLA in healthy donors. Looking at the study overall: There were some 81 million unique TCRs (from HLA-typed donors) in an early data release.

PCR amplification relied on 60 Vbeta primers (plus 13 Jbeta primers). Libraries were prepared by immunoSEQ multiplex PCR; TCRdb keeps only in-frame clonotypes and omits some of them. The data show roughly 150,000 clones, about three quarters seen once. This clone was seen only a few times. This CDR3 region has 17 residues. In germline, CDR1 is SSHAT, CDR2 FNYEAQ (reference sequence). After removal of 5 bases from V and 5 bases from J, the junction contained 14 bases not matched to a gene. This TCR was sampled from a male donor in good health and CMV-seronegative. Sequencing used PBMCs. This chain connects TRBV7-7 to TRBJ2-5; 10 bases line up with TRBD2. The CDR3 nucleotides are TGTGCCAGCAGCCAACTGAGCGTAGCGGGGGGTGCCGAGACCCAGTACTTC. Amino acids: CASSQLSVAGGAETQYF.